This record covers a single T cell receptor beta chain. The data are from a study of blood T cell repertoires in COVID-19. Original processing notes: Estimation of nucleated cell counts was performed using reference gene primer amplification. Using immunoSEQ multiplex PCR, the repertoire was profiled, and TCRdb retains in-frame clones only, with some absent. The DNA gave D and trimming, while V, J and clone size come from that table. There are 100,000 to 150,000 clones in the sample; roughly 90% occur only once, and roughly 7.6% lies in the top ten. The sequence was obtained from a man in his fifties or sixties with acute or convalescent COVID-19. Sequencing was performed on peripheral blood.

As DNA, the CDR3 is TGTGCCAGCAGCTTGGCCGGGACAGGGGGCCTCGAGCAGTACTTC. Translating it yields CASSLAGTGGLEQYF. The gene calls are TRBV11-2 and TRBJ2-7; the match to TRBD1 covers 12 bases. The CDR3 is 15 residues long. The germline V gene encodes CDR1 SGHAT and CDR2 FQNNGV. J lost 6 bases, V lost 3 bases, and 6 bases had no gene match. The whole variable domain, filled in from reference TRBV11-2 and TRBJ2-7, reads EAGVAQSPRYKIIEKRQSVAFWCNPISGHATLYWYQQILGQGPKLLIQFQNNGVVDDSQLPKDRFSAERLKGVDSTLKIQPAKLEDSAVYLCASSLAGTGGLEQYFGPGTRLTVT.